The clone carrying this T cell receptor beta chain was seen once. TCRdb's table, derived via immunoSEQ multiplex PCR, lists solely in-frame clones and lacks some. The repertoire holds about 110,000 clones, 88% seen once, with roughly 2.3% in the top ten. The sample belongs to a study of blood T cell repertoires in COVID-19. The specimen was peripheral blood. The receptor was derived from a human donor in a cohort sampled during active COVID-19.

This CDR3 is CASSVPQGAVLSATEAFF. For the CDR3, the DNA is TGTGCCAGCAGTGTCCCACAGGGGGCGGTATTATCTGCCACTGAAGCTTTCTTT. The chain links TRBV2 to TRBJ1-1; 9 bases agree with TRBD1. Germline trimming cut 4 bases from V and 4 bases from J; bases unmatched to any gene: 16. CDR3 length equals 18 residues. Germline V gene lookup returns CDR1 SNHLY and CDR2 FYNNEI.